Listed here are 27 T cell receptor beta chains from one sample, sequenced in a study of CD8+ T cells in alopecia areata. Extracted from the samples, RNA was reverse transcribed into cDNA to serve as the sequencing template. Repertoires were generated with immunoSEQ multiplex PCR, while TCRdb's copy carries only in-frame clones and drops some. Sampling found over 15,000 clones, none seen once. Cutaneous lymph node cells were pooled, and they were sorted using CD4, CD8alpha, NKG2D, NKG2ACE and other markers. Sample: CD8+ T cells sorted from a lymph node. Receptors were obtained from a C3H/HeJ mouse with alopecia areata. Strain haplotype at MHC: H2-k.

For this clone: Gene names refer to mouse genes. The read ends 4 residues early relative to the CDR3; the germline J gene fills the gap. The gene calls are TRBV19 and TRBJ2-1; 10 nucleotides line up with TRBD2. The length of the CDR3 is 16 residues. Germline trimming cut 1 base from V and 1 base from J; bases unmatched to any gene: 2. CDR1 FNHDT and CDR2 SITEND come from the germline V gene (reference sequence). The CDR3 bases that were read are TGTGCCAGCAGTATAAACTGGGGGGGAAACTATGCT. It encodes CASSINWGGNYA. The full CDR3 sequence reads CASSINWGGNYAEQFF.

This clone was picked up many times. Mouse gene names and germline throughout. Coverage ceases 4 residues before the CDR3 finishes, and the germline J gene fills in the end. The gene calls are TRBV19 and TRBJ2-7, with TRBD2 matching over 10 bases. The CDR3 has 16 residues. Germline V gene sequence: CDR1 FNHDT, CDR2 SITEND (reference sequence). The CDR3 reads CASSIRLGGRRYEQYF. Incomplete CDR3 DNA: TGTGCCAGCAGTATTCGGCTGGGGGGGCGCAGGTAT.

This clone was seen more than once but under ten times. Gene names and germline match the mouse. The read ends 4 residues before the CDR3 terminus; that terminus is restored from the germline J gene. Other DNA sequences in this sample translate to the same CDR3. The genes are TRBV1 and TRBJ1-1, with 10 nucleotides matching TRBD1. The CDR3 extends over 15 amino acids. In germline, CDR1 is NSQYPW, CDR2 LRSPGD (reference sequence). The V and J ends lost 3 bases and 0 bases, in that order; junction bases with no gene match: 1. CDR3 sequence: CTCSAGQGANTEVFF. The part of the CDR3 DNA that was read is TGCACCTGCAGTGCCGGACAGGGGGCAAACACA.

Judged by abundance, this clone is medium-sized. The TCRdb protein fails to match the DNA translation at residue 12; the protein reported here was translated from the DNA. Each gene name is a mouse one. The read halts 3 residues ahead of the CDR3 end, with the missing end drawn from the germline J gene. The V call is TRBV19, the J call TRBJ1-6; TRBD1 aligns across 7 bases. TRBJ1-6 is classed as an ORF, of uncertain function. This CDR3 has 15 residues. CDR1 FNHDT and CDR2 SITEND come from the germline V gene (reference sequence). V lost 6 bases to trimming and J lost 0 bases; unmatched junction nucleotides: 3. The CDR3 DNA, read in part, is TGTGCCAGCACCCCAGGGGGTTCCTATAATTCGCCC. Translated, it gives CASTPGGSYNSP. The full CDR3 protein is CASTPGGSYNSPLYF.

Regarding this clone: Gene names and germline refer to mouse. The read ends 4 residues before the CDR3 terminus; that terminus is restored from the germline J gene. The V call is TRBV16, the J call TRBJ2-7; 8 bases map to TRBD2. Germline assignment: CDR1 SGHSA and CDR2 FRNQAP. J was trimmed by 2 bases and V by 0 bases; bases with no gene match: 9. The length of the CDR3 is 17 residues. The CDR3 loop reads CASSLDRLGTLPYEQYF. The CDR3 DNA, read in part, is TGTGCAAGCAGCTTAGATAGACTGGGGACTCTCCCCTAT.

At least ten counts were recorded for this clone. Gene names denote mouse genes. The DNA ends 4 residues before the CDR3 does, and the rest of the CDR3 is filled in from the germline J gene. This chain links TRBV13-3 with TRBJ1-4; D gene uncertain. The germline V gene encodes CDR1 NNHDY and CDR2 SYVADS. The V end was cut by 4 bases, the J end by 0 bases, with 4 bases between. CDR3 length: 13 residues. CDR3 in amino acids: CASSTLSNERLFF. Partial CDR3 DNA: TGTGCCAGCAGTACACTTTCCAACGAA.

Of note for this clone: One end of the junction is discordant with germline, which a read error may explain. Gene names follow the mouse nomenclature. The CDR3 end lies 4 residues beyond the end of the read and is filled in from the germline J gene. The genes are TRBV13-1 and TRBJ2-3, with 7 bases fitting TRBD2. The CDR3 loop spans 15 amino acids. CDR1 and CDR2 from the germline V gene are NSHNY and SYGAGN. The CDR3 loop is CSSSDASWGAETLYF. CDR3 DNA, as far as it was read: TGTTCCAGCAGTGATGCATCCTGGGGGGCAGAA.

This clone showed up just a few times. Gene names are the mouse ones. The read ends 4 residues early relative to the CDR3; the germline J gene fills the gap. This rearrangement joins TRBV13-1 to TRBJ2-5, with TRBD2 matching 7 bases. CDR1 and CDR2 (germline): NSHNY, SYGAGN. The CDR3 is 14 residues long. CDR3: CASSDILGEDTQYF. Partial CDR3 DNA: TGTGCCAGCAGTGATATTCTGGGGGAAGAC.

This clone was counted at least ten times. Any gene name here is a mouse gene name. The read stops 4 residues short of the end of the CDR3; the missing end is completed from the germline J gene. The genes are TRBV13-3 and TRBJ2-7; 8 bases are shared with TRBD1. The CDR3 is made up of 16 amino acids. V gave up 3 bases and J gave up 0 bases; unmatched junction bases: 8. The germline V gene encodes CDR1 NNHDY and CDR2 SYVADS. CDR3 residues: CASSGIHRGSSYEQYF. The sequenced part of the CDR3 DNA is TGTGCCAGCAGTGGAATTCACAGGGGGAGCTCCTAT.

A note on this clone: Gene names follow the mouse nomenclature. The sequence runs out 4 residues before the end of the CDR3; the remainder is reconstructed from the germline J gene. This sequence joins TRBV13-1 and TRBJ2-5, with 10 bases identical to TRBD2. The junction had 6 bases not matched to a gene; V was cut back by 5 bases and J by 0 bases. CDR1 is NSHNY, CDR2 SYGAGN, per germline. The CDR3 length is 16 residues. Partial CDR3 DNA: TGTGCCAGCAGCCTGGGACTGGGGATTAACCAAGAC. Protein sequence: CASSLGLGINQD. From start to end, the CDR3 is CASSLGLGINQDTQYF.

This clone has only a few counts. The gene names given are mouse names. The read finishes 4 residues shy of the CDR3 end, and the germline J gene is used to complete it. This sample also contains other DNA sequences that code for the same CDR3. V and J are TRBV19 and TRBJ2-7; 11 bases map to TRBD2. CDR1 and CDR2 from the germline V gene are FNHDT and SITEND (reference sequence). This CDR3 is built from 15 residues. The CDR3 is CASSIVGTGGYEQYF. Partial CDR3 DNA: TGTGCCAGCAGTATTGTCGGGACTGGGGGTTAT.

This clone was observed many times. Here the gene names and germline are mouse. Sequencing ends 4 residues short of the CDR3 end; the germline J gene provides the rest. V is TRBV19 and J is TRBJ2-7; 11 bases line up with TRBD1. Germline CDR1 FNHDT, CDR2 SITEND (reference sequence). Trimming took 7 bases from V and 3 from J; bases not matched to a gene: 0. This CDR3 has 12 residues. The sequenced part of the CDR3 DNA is TGTGCCAGCGGGACAGGGGGCTAT. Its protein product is CASGTGGY. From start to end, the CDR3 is CASGTGGYEQYF.

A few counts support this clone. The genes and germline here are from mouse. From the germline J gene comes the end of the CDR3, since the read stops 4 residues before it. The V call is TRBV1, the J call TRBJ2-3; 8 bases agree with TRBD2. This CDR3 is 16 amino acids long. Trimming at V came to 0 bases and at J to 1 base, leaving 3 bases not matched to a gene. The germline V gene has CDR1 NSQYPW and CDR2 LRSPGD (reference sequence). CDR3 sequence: CTCSADLWGGAETLYF. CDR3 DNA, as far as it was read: TGCACCTGCAGTGCAGATCTCTGGGGGGGTGCAGAA.

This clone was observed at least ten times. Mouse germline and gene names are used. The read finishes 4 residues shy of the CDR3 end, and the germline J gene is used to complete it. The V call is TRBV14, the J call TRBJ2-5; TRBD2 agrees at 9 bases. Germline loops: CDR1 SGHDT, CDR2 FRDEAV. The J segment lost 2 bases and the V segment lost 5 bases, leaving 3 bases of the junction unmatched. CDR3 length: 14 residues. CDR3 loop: CASRRLGVQDTQYF. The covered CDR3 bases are TGTGCCAGCAGGCGACTGGGGGTCCAAGAC.

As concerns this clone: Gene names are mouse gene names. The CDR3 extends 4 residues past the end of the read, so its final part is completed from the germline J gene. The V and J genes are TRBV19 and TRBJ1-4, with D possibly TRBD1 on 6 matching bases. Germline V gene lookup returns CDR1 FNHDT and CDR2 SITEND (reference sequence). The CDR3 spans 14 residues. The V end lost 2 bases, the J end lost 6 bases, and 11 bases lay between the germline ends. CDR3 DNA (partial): TGTGCCAGCAGTATTTCAGGGGAAGACGAA. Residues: CASSISGEDE. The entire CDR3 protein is CASSISGEDERLFF.

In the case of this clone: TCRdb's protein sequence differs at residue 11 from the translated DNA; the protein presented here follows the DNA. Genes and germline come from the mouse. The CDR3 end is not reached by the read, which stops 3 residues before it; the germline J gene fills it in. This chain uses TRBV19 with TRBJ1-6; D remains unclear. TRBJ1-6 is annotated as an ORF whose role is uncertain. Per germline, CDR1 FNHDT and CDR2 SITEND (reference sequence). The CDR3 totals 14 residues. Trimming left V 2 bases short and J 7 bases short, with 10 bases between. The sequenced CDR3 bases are TGTGCCAGCAGTATCTCCAGGAGGAATTCGCCC. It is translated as CASSISRRNSP. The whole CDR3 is CASSISRRNSPLYF.

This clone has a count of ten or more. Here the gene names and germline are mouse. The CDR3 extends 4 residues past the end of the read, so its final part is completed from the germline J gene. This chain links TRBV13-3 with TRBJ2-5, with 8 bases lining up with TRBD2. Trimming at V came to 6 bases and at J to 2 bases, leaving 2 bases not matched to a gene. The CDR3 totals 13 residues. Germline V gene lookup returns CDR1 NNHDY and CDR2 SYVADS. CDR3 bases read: TGTGCCAGCAAGGGGGGGCTCCAAGAC. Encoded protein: CASKGGLQD. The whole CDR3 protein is CASKGGLQDTQYF.

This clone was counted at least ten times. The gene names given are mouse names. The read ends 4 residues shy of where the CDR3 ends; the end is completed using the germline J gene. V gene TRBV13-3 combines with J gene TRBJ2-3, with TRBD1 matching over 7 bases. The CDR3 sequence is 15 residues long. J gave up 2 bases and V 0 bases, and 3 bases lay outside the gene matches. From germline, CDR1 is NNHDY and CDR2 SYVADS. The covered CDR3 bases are TGTGCCAGCAGTGATGCCGGGACAGTTGCAGAA. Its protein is CASSDAGTVAE. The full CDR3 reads CASSDAGTVAETLYF.

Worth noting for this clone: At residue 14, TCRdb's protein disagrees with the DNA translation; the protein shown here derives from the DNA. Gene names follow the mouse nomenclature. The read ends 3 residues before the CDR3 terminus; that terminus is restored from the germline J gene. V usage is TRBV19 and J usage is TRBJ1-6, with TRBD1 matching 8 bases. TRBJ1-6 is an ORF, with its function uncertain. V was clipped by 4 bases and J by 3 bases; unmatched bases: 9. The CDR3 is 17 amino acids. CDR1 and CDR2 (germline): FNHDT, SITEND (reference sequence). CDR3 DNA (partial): TGTGCCAGCAGTCCCAACGACAGGGGAGGCTATAATTCGCCC. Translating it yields CASSPNDRGGYNSP. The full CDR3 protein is CASSPNDRGGYNSPLYF.

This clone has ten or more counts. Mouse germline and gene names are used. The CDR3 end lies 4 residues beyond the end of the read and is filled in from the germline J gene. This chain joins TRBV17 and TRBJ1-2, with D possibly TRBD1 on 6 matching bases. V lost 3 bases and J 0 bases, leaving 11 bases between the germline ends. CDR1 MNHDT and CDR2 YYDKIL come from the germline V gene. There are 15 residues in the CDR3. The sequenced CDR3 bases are TGTGCTAGCAGTAGGCGGGGGACATCAAACTCC. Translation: CASSRRGTSNS. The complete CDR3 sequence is CASSRRGTSNSDYTF.

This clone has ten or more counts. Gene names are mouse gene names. The covered CDR3 bases are TGTGCCAGCAGTTCAGGGGGGAACACCGGG. Protein sequence: CASSSGGNTG. The full CDR3 protein reads CASSSGGNTGQLYF. The chain employs TRBV13-3 and TRBJ2-2; tentative D call: TRBD1 (7 bases). The DNA ends 4 residues before the CDR3 does, and the rest of the CDR3 is filled in from the germline J gene. The CDR3 is 14 residues long. The V end lost 4 bases, the J end lost 2 bases, and 9 bases lay between the germline ends. Germline V lookup: CDR1 NNHDY, CDR2 SYVADS.

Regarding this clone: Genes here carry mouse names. The sequenced part of the CDR3 DNA is TGTGCTAGCAGTCACAGGTAT. This gives the protein CASSHRY. The whole CDR3 sequence is CASSHRYEQYF. J is TRBJ2-7 and V is TRBV29, with D possibly matching TRBD1 (5 bases). The read terminates 4 residues ahead of where the CDR3 ends, so the germline J gene completes it. The CDR3 totals 11 residues. Germline loops: CDR1 MSHET, CDR2 SYDVDS.

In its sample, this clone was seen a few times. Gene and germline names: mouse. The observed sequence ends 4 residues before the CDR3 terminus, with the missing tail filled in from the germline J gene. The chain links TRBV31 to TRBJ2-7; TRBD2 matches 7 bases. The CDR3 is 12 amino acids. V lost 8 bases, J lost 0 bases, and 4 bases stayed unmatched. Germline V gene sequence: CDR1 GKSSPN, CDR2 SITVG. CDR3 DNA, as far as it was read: TGTGCCCAGACTGGGAGCTCCTAT. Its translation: CAQTGSSY. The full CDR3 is CAQTGSSYEQYF.

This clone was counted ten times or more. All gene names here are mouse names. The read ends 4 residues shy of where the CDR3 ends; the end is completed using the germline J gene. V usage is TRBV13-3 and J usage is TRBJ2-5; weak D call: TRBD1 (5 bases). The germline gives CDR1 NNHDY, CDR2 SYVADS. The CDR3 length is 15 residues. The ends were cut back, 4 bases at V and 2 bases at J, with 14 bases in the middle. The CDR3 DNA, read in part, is TGTGCCAGCAGTCCCACGGCAGGGCGCCAAGAC. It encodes CASSPTAGRQD. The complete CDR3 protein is CASSPTAGRQDTQYF.

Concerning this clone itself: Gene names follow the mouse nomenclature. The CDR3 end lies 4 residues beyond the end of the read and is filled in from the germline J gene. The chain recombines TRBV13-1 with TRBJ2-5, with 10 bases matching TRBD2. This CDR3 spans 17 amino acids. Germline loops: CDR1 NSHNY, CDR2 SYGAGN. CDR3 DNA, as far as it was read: TGTGCCAGCAGTGATGCATTCTGGGGGGGCGCTCTGGAC. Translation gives CASSDAFWGGALD. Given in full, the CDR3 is CASSDAFWGGALDTQYF.

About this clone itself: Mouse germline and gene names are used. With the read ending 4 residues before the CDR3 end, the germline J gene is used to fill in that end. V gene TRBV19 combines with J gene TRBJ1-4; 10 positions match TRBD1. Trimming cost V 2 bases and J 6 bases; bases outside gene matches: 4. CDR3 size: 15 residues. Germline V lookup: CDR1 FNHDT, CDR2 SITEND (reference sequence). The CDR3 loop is CASSIGDRGHERLFF. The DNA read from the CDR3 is TGTGCCAGCAGTATTGGGGACAGGGGCCACGAA.

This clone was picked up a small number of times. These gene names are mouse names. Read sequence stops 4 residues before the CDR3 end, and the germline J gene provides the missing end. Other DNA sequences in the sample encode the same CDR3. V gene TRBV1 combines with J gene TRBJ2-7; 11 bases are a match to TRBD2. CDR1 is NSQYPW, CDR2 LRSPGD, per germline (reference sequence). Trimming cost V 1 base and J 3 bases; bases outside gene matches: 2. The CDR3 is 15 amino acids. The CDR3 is CTCSAVGTGGYEQYF. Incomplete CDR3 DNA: TGCACCTGCAGTGCAGTCGGGACTGGGGGCTAT.